The 2 T cell receptor beta chains below come from one sample, sequenced in a study of TIL therapy for anti-PD-1-resistant metastatic lung cancer. The sample's time point: pre-treatment sample, taken before nivolumab and TIL therapy. The immunoSEQ assay was v3. Produced via immunoSEQ multiplex PCR; TCRdb's table is partial and in-frame only. Of tens of thousands of clones in the sample, about 86% are singletons; the top ten hold less than 6%. The sample consisted of blood, taken at baseline. Receptors were obtained from a person between 25 and 80 years old with non-small cell lung cancer.

This chain connects TRBV12-5 to TRBJ1-2, with D maybe TRBD1 (5 bases). This CDR3 region has 18 residues. The V end lost 0 bases, the J end lost 4 bases, and 21 bases lay between the germline ends. Germline loops: CDR1 LGHNT, CDR2 FRNRAP. CDR3 loop: CASGLVGDGHRLVYGYTF. CDR3 coding DNA: TGTGCTAGTGGTTTGGTTGGGGACGGCCACCGTTTAGTCTATGGCTACACCTTC. The full variable domain, its missing parts supplied by reference TRBV12-5 and TRBJ1-2, is DARVTQTPRHKVTEMGQEVTMRCQPILGHNTVFWYRQTMMQGLELLAYFRNRAPLDDSGMPKDRFSAEMPDATLATLKIQPSEPRDSAVYFCASGLVGDGHRLVYGYTFGSGTRLTVV.

This clone was counted once. CDR3 amino acids: CASSHRQGLIEKLFF. In DNA, the CDR3 is TGTGCCAGCAGTCATCGACAGGGGTTAATAGAAAAACTGTTTTTT. The chain has TRBV28 and TRBJ1-4; the match to TRBD1 covers 8 bases. The CDR3 consists of 15 residues. Germline V lookup: CDR1 MDHEN, CDR2 SYDVKM. V lost 5 bases, J lost 8 bases, and 10 bases stayed unmatched.